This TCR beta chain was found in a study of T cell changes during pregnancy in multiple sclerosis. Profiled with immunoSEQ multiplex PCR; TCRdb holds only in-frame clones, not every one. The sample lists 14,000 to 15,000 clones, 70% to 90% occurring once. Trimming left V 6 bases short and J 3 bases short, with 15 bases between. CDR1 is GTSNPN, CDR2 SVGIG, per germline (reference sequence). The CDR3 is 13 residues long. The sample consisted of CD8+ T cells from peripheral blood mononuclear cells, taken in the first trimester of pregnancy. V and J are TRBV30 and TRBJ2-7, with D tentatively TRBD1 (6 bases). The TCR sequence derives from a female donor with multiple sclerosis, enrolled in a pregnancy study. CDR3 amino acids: CACLQGELYEQYF. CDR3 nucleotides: TGTGCCTGCTTACAGGGTGAGCTCTACGAGCAGTACTTC. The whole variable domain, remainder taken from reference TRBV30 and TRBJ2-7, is SQTIHQWPATLVQPVGSPLSLECTVEGTSNPNLYWYRQAAGRGLQLLFYSVGIGQISSEVPQNLSASRPQDRQFILSSKKLLLSDSGFYLCACLQGELYEQYFGPGTRLTVT.